The present T cell receptor beta chain was sequenced within a study of breast tumors, draining lymph nodes, adjacent tissues. This clonotype has a count of ten or more. Its antigen is unknown. Each CDR3 protein gets one entry after TCRdb re-called the multiplex PCR reads with MiXCR. Of around 100,000 distinct CDR3 sequences in the sample, around 21% are singletons; the top ten hold roughly 1.2%. Axillary draining lymph nodes of breast cancer patients supplied the node samples. Study observations and caveats: Tumor repertoires ranked between lymph nodes and nontumor tissue in diversity, with V and J gene preferences. Tumor T cell lymph node origin was a supported hypothesis, not proven. Compared with basal-like, luminal-like tumors shared significantly more repertoire with nontumor tissue.

This CDR3 is built from 14 residues. Germline values: CDR1 LNHNV, CDR2 YYDKDF (reference sequence). V lost 6 bases to trimming and J lost 7 bases; unmatched junction nucleotides: 2. The sequence was collected from a female donor with breast cancer. Some clones in this sample may be carry-over from other donors' samples. The chain carries TRBV15 and TRBJ2-1; 14 nucleotides agree with TRBD2. Source material: axillary lymph node tissue. The DNA for the CDR3 is TGTGCCACCAGGACTAGCGGGAGGGGAAATGAGCAGTTCTTC. This gives the protein CATRTSGRGNEQFF.